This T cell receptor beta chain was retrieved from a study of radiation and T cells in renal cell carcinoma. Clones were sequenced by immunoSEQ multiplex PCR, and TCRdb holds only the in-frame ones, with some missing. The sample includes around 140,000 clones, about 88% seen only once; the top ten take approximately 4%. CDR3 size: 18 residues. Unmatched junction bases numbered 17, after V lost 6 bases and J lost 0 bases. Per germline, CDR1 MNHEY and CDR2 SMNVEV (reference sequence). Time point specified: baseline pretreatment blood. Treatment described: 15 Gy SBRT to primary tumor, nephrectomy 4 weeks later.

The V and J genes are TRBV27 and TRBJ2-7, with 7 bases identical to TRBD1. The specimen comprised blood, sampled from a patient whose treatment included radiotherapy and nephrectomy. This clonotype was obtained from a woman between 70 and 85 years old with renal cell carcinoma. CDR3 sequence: CASRNAYRDSESSYEQYF. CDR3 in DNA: TGTGCCAGCAGAAACGCTTACCGGGACAGCGAGTCCTCCTACGAGCAGTACTTC.